The text below deals with one T cell receptor (beta chain). The specificity of this receptor is unknown. Within one base of it there is no much larger clone, and no base qualities were kept. RNA was extracted using the RNeasy kit, and about 0.45 to 1 microgram was reverse transcribed with random hexamers. The immunoSEQ multiplex PCR assay, covering 54 Vbeta and 13 Jbeta segments, was used to amplify TCR beta CDR3 regions. PCR amplification bias was corrected by using a synthetic template baseline for primer optimization and computational correction. On the study's bioinformatics: Only productive sequences were kept, with reads annotated to V, D and J genes according to IMGT and analyzed in immunoSEQ Analyzer. To calculate clonality, Shannon entropy was normalized by log2 of the number of productive unique sequences and then subtracted from one. For each patient and control, public and private clones were evaluated among the 100 most prevalent clones. Clones were defined as Susac-specific if absent from the healthy and MS cohorts, from under 1,200 published viral clones and from other ImmuneACCESS disease sequences. TCRdb reanalyzed the raw reads on its own, using fastp at Q25 for trimming and MiXCR for clone calling, and kept in-frame beta chains. Merged by CDR3 protein, the rows form single entries marked with the most common genes and DNA. These V and J calls are TCRdb output, not the study's own analysis. This sample holds around 300,000 distinct CDR3 sequences; approximately 90% were observed only once. Of the sample, roughly 0.064% is held by the ten largest clones.

High-throughput TCR beta sequencing profiled peripheral blood CD8+ and CD4+ T cells from healthy donors, Susac syndrome patients and multiple sclerosis patients. Multiple sclerosis controls were treatment-naive patients with stable or active relapsing-remitting disease fulfilling revised McDonald criteria. Bulk CD8+ and CD4+ T cells were purified by magnetic negative isolation, whereas CD8+ TEMRA cells were enriched by FACS. Blood was collected in EDTA tubes and processed within 24 hours, with PBMCs isolated through density gradient centrifugation. PBMCs intended for TCR sequencing were cryopreserved in liquid nitrogen and thawed later in a water bath at 37 degrees C. The sorted or isolated CD4+, CD8+ and CD8+ TEMRA cells had a purity of 90% or higher. This sample stems from a study of CD8 T cells in Susac syndrome (dated by TCRdb to between 2018 and 2021). About the investigation overall: Repertoire sequencing was used to test whether CD8+ T cell activation and differentiation in Susac syndrome was antigen driven.

The germline V gene encodes CDR1 SNHLY and CDR2 FYNNEI. The CDR3 has 14 amino acids, counting the end cysteine and phenylalanine. Just CDR3 DNA is preserved here, 42 bases in frame from base 1. V drops 6 bases and J drops 0 bases, leaving 9 bases in between. Broad study findings and their caveats: The TCR sequencing and HLA analysis was acknowledged to have included a relatively small number of individuals.

The receptor chain draws on TRBV2 and TRBJ1-5; the D segment could be TRBD1, given 5 matching bases. The clonotype comes from a human donor with multiple sclerosis. What was sequenced was CD4+ T cells from PBMCs. The nucleotide sequence is given as TGTGCCAGCAGGCGGGGACTTAGCAATCAGCCCCAGCATTTT. This translates into CASRRGLSNQPQHF.